These T cell receptor beta chains were read from a single sample in a study of cytomegalovirus exposure and HLA in healthy donors. Profiling relied on immunoSEQ multiplex PCR, and the TCRdb table lists in-frame clones only, not all of them. The repertoire has 150,000 to 200,000 clones, about four fifths of them found once; the top ten carry more than 8.5%. The sequenced sample was PBMCs. These receptors came from a man younger than 45 in good health and CMV-seropositive. Each CDR3 is given with its conserved first and last residue. The order of the fields is J gene, clone size, V gene, D gene, CDR3 protein, CDR3 DNA. D genes are given only for firm matches. Expanded clones are given a class, and other clones once, few, many or no size at all.

TRBJ2-1	few	TRBV14	.	CASSQDRSGFDEQFF	TGTGCCAGCAGCCAAGATCGGTCAGGGTTCGATGAGCAGTTCTTC
TRBJ1-5	few	TRBV5-6	.	CASSFRGNQPQHF	TGTGCCAGCAGCTTTAGGGGAAATCAGCCCCAGCATTTT
TRBJ1-1	.	TRBV19	TRBD1	CASLGARGRLTEAFF	TGTGCCAGTTTAGGGGCGAGGGGGCGTTTGACTGAAGCTTTCTTT
TRBJ2-2	.	TRBV4-2	TRBD1	CASHFGTGDYTGELFF	TGTGCCAGCCATTTTGGGACAGGGGACTACACCGGGGAGCTGTTTTTT
TRBJ2-7	.	TRBV30	TRBD1	CAWGTVSSYEQYF	TGTGCCTGGGGGACAGTGAGCTCCTACGAGCAGTACTTC
TRBJ1-2	few	TRBV13	.	CASSPTEDRFYGYTF	TGTGCCAGCAGCCCTACGGAGGACAGATTTTATGGCTACACCTTC
TRBJ2-5	.	TRBV7-2	.	CASSQGWAAETQYF	TGTGCCAGCAGCCAGGGGTGGGCCGCGGAGACCCAGTACTTC
TRBJ2-5	.	TRBV5-4	TRBD2	CASSLAGTSEAQYF	TGTGCCAGCAGCTTGGCCGGGACTAGCGAAGCCCAGTACTTC
TRBJ1-5	once	TRBV6-4	TRBD1	CASSDQQGPLYNQPQHF	TGTGCCAGCAGTGATCAACAGGGGCCGTTATACAATCAGCCCCAGCATTTT
TRBJ2-2	.	TRBV9	.	CASSVGQAPKPGELFF	TGTGCCAGCAGCGTAGGACAGGCGCCAAAGCCCGGGGAGCTGTTTTTT
TRBJ1-2	.	TRBV2	.	CASSTRTGYGYTF	TGTGCCAGCAGCACCCGAACGGGCTATGGCTACACCTTC
TRBJ1-2	.	TRBV9	TRBD1	CASSVGPGTGSGYTF	TGTGCCAGCAGCGTAGGGCCCGGGACAGGGAGTGGCTACACCTTC
TRBJ2-7	.	TRBV19	TRBD2	CASSMAAGGPHEQYF	TGTGCCAGTAGTATGGCGGCGGGAGGTCCCCACGAGCAGTACTTC
TRBJ2-3	.	TRBV30	.	CAWRIGIAGDTQYF	TGTGCCTGGAGGATTGGTATAGCCGGGGATACGCAGTATTTT
TRBJ1-1	few	TRBV28	.	CASRPPGDTEAFF	TGTGCCAGCAGGCCCCCCGGGGACACTGAAGCTTTCTTT
TRBJ1-1	.	TRBV6-1	TRBD1	CASRETGFMNTEAFF	TGTGCCAGCAGGGAGACAGGGTTTATGAACACTGAAGCTTTCTTT
TRBJ2-5	.	TRBV7-9	.	CASSPGRGSRETQYF	TGTGCCAGCAGCCCAGGTCGGGGGTCGCGGGAGACCCAGTACTTC
TRBJ1-2	.	TRBV5-6	.	CASTPLKINYGYTF	TGTGCCAGCACCCCGCTAAAAATTAACTATGGCTACACCTTC
TRBJ1-2	.	TRBV5-1	TRBD1	CASSGDRGDGYTF	TGCGCCAGCAGCGGGGACAGGGGGGACGGCTACACCTTC
TRBJ2-1	few	TRBV19	TRBD2	CASSILPWGGEQFF	TGTGCCAGTAGTATACTACCTTGGGGGGGTGAGCAGTTCTTC
TRBJ2-3	.	TRBV4-3	TRBD2	CASSQGYMSGGLDTQYF	TGCGCCAGCAGCCAAGGGTATATGAGCGGGGGGTTAGATACGCAGTATTTT
TRBJ2-7	.	TRBV7-8	.	CASSSTQGSYEQYF	TGTGCCAGCAGCTCTACCCAGGGATCCTACGAGCAGTACTTC
TRBJ1-4	.	TRBV28	TRBD1	CASNDRGFNEKLFF	TGTGCCAGCAACGACAGGGGATTTAACGAAAAACTGTTTTTT
TRBJ2-7	.	TRBV6-1	.	CASSEENYRGFEQYF	TGTGCCAGCAGTGAAGAGAATTATAGGGGATTCGAGCAGTACTTC
TRBJ2-5	.	TRBV5-1	TRBD1	CASSVGTGMGETQYF	TGCGCCAGCAGCGTCGGGACAGGGATGGGAGAGACCCAGTACTTC
TRBJ2-5	.	TRBV30	.	CAWSPGGPQETQYF	TGTGCCTGGAGTCCCGGGGGACCGCAAGAGACCCAGTACTTC
TRBJ2-7	.	TRBV2	TRBD2	CASSPGLAGGAEQYF	TGTGCCAGCAGCCCTGGACTAGCGGGGGGCGCCGAGCAGTACTTC
TRBJ1-5	.	TRBV27	TRBD1	CASSLGTANQPQHF	TGTGCCAGCAGTTTGGGGACAGCGAATCAGCCCCAGCATTTT
TRBJ2-5	.	TRBV27	TRBD1	CATGRDRKETQYF	TGTGCCACCGGCCGGGACAGAAAAGAGACCCAGTACTTC
TRBJ2-7	.	TRBV5-1	.	CASRTPGYYEQYF	TGCGCCAGCCGAACTCCGGGATACTACGAGCAGTACTTC
TRBJ1-3	few	TRBV5-6	.	CASHRVSGNTIYF	TGTGCCAGCCACAGGGTCTCTGGAAACACCATATATTTT
TRBJ2-2	.	TRBV5-1	.	CASSLGIFSDTGELFF	TGCGCCAGCAGCTTGGGAATCTTTAGTGACACCGGGGAGCTGTTTTTT
TRBJ2-7	.	TRBV7-3	TRBD2	CASSLTSRLAGAYSYEQYF	TGTGCCAGCAGCTTAACCTCTCGACTAGCGGGAGCCTACTCCTACGAGCAGTACTTC
TRBJ1-1	.	TRBV29-1	TRBD1	CSVPTGDDTEAFF	TGCAGCGTTCCGACAGGGGATGACACTGAAGCTTTCTTT
TRBJ1-6	few	TRBV30	.	CAWRTAGVGSPLHF	TGTGCCTGGAGAACCGCAGGGGTAGGTTCACCCCTCCACTTT
TRBJ1-2	few	TRBV28	.	CASSLTDYGYTF	TGTGCCAGCAGTTTAACGGACTATGGCTACACCTTC
TRBJ2-2	.	TRBV25-1	.	CATLGGTGELFF	TGTGCCACCTTAGGAGGAACCGGGGAGCTGTTTTTT